The rows below give T cell receptor beta chains drawn from one sample of a study of T cell repertoires in cytomegalovirus infection. These receptors' antigens are unknown. TCRdb called the reads again in MiXCR, with one record for every CDR3 protein. The sample holds 300,000 to 400,000 distinct CDR3 sequences; about 29% are singletons and the top ten take 20%. The sample was cultured PBMCs, taken from culture after CMV antigen stimulation. The source of these receptors is a human donor in good health (CMV status not recorded). Some clones in this sample may be carry-over from other donors' samples. The CDR3 runs from the conserved cysteine through the conserved F or W. The D gene is left open where the match is weak. Some rows have no size entry. The others give once, few or many, or a class for an expanded clone.

v_gene: TRBV19
abundance: -
d_gene: -
j_gene: TRBJ2-1
CDR3nt: TGTGCCAGTAGGAGTGTCCAGGCGTACAATGAGCAGTTCTTC
CDR3aa: CASRSVQAYNEQFF

v_gene: TRBV7-2
abundance: few
d_gene: -
j_gene: TRBJ1-1
CDR3nt: TGTGCCAGCAGCCGCGGGGATGGTGAAGCTTTCTTT
CDR3aa: CASSRGDGEAFF

v_gene: TRBV30
abundance: -
d_gene: -
j_gene: TRBJ2-2
CDR3nt: TGTGCCTGGACTCTCACCGGGGAGCTGTTTTTT
CDR3aa: CAWTLTGELFF

v_gene: TRBV7-8
abundance: many
d_gene: -
j_gene: TRBJ2-1
CDR3nt: TGTGCCAGCAGCTCTTGGACAGGGAAGACTAGCGACAATGAGCAGTTCTTC
CDR3aa: CASSSWTGKTSDNEQFF

v_gene: TRBV7-9
abundance: few
d_gene: TRBD1
j_gene: TRBJ1-4
CDR3nt: TGTGCCAGCAGCTCCTCGACAGGGGCTAATGAAAAACTGTTTTTT
CDR3aa: CASSSSTGANEKLFF

v_gene: TRBV12-5
abundance: few
d_gene: TRBD1
j_gene: TRBJ2-3
CDR3nt: TGTGCTAGTGGCCCCGGGACAGGGACTAGCACAGATACGCAGTATTTT
CDR3aa: CASGPGTGTSTDTQYF

v_gene: TRBV14
abundance: -
d_gene: TRBD1
j_gene: TRBJ1-1
CDR3nt: TGTGCCAGCAGCCAGGGGCCGGACAGGGAAGAGGTTGAAGCTTTCTTT
CDR3aa: CASSQGPDREEVEAFF

v_gene: TRBV10-3
abundance: -
d_gene: -
j_gene: TRBJ2-3
CDR3nt: TGTGCCACGTTAGCTGAACAGATCGAAACGCAGTATTTT
CDR3aa: CATLAEQIETQYF

v_gene: TRBV6-6
abundance: -
d_gene: -
j_gene: TRBJ1-4
CDR3nt: TGTGCCAGCAGTTACGCCCGGGGGGGTAATGAAAAACTGTTTTTT
CDR3aa: CASSYARGGNEKLFF

v_gene: TRBV5-4
abundance: -
d_gene: -
j_gene: TRBJ2-3
CDR3nt: TGTGCCAGCAGCTTGGTCTGGCGGGGTCCCACAGATACGCAGTATTTT
CDR3aa: CASSLVWRGPTDTQYF

v_gene: TRBV7-2
abundance: -
d_gene: -
j_gene: TRBJ2-3
CDR3nt: TGTGCCAGCAGCTTACGAGGCCCTGGGGATACGCAGTATTTT
CDR3aa: CASSLRGPGDTQYF

v_gene: TRBV12-3/TRBV12-4
abundance: -
d_gene: TRBD2
j_gene: TRBJ2-3
CDR3nt: TGTGCCAGCAGATCCAACCAACCGGGACTAGCTTCGGATACGCAGTATTTT
CDR3aa: CASRSNQPGLASDTQYF

v_gene: TRBV7-6
abundance: -
d_gene: -
j_gene: TRBJ2-1
CDR3nt: TGTGCCAGCAGCTTAGGGACTAACGGGGCCCGCTCCTACAATGAGCAGTTCTTC
CDR3aa: CASSLGTNGARSYNEQFF

v_gene: TRBV5-5
abundance: few
d_gene: -
j_gene: TRBJ1-2
CDR3nt: TGTGCCAGCAGCAACCAACCTGACCCTAACTATGGCTACACCTTC
CDR3aa: CASSNQPDPNYGYTF

v_gene: TRBV11-2
abundance: -
d_gene: -
j_gene: TRBJ2-5
CDR3nt: TGTGCCAGCAGCTTAGAATACAGCCTACAAGAGACCCAGTACTTC
CDR3aa: CASSLEYSLQETQYF

v_gene: TRBV5-6
abundance: -
d_gene: TRBD2
j_gene: TRBJ2-1
CDR3nt: TGTGCCAGCAGCCGGGGGACTAGCGGGAGTAGCTCCTACAATGAGCAGTTCTTC
CDR3aa: CASSRGTSGSSSYNEQFF

v_gene: TRBV19
abundance: -
d_gene: TRBD1
j_gene: TRBJ1-2
CDR3nt: TGTGCCAGCGGGACAGGTGGCTACACCTTC
CDR3aa: CASGTGGYTF

v_gene: TRBV6-1
abundance: few
d_gene: TRBD1
j_gene: TRBJ1-1
CDR3nt: TGTGCCAGCAGTAGGACAGGGGGTTCGAACACTGAAGCTTTCTTT
CDR3aa: CASSRTGGSNTEAFF

v_gene: TRBV2
abundance: -
d_gene: -
j_gene: TRBJ2-2
CDR3nt: TGTGCCAGCAGTGAAGCGGGCTGGGGCAGGATGAACACCGGGGAGCTGTTTTTT
CDR3aa: CASSEAGWGRMNTGELFF

v_gene: TRBV27
abundance: -
d_gene: -
j_gene: TRBJ2-7
CDR3nt: TGTGCCAGCAGAAACGCGGGTAGCTCCTACGAGCAGTACTTC
CDR3aa: CASRNAGSSYEQYF

v_gene: TRBV12-3/TRBV12-4
abundance: -
d_gene: TRBD1
j_gene: TRBJ1-1
CDR3nt: TGTGCCAGCAGACCAAGCTTAGGACAGGGCAGGAACACTGAAGCTTTCTTT
CDR3aa: CASRPSLGQGRNTEAFF

v_gene: TRBV11-2
abundance: few
d_gene: TRBD2
j_gene: TRBJ2-3
CDR3nt: TGTGCCAGCAGCTTAGATTGGGGGGGGAGGTCGGCAGATACGCAGTATTTT
CDR3aa: CASSLDWGGRSADTQYF

v_gene: TRBV3-1
abundance: -
d_gene: TRBD1
j_gene: TRBJ1-2
CDR3nt: TGTGCCAGCAGCCAAGCCCCTCCGGGACAGGGGGGTGGCTACACCTTC
CDR3aa: CASSQAPPGQGGGYTF

v_gene: TRBV24-1
abundance: few
d_gene: TRBD1
j_gene: TRBJ2-6
CDR3nt: TGTGCCACCAGCTTGACAGGGCGTGGGGCCAACGTCCTGACTTTC
CDR3aa: CATSLTGRGANVLTF

v_gene: TRBV5-8
abundance: -
d_gene: TRBD1
j_gene: TRBJ2-3
CDR3nt: TGTGCCAGCAGCCGAATGGGACAGGGGGCTGCAGATACGCAGTATTTT
CDR3aa: CASSRMGQGAADTQYF

v_gene: TRBV7-3
abundance: few
d_gene: -
j_gene: TRBJ1-1
CDR3nt: TGTGCCAGCAGCTCGACCCCGAACACTGAAGCTTTCTTT
CDR3aa: CASSSTPNTEAFF

v_gene: TRBV7-4
abundance: few
d_gene: -
j_gene: TRBJ1-1
CDR3nt: TGTGCCAGCAGCTTGGGACACGTGGCGTTAGAGGCTTTCTTT
CDR3aa: CASSLGHVALEAFF

v_gene: TRBV7-6
abundance: few
d_gene: -
j_gene: TRBJ1-5
CDR3nt: TGTGCCAGCAGCTTAAATCTGGGGAGCCGGACAAATCAGCCCCAGCATTTT
CDR3aa: CASSLNLGSRTNQPQHF

v_gene: TRBV5-1
abundance: -
d_gene: -
j_gene: TRBJ1-2
CDR3nt: TGCGCCAGCAGCTTCACAGGGACTAACTATGGCTACACCTTC
CDR3aa: CASSFTGTNYGYTF

v_gene: TRBV7-9
abundance: few
d_gene: TRBD1
j_gene: TRBJ2-3
CDR3nt: TGTGCCAGCAGCCCACAGGGGGCGCCAGATACGCAGTATTTT
CDR3aa: CASSPQGAPDTQYF

v_gene: TRBV5-3
abundance: few
d_gene: -
j_gene: TRBJ2-3
CDR3nt: TGTGCCAGCAGCTTGAGGCAGACGGGGACAGATACGCAGTATTTT
CDR3aa: CASSLRQTGTDTQYF

v_gene: TRBV7-9
abundance: -
d_gene: TRBD1
j_gene: TRBJ1-1
CDR3nt: TGTGCCAGCAGCTTGACAGGGACCTTTCGGAACGCTGAAGCTTTCTTT
CDR3aa: CASSLTGTFRNAEAFF

v_gene: TRBV28
abundance: few
d_gene: -
j_gene: TRBJ2-7
CDR3nt: TGTGCCACCACTCCAGCAGGATCCTACGAGCAGTACTTC
CDR3aa: CATTPAGSYEQYF

v_gene: TRBV10-3
abundance: -
d_gene: -
j_gene: TRBJ2-3
CDR3nt: TGTGCGGGGGGCAACACAGATACGCAGTATTTT
CDR3aa: CAGGNTDTQYF

v_gene: TRBV7-6
abundance: few
d_gene: -
j_gene: TRBJ2-3
CDR3nt: TGTGCCAGCAGCTTAGGTCTTAATACGCAGTATTTT
CDR3aa: CASSLGLNTQYF

v_gene: TRBV7-3
abundance: -
d_gene: -
j_gene: TRBJ2-4
CDR3nt: TGTGCCAGCAGCTTCAACATCTTC
CDR3aa: CASSFNIF

v_gene: TRBV7-2
abundance: many
d_gene: TRBD2
j_gene: TRBJ2-3
CDR3nt: TGTGCCAGCAGCTTAATTCGACTAGCGGGGACGCTCACAGATACGCAGTATTTT
CDR3aa: CASSLIRLAGTLTDTQYF

v_gene: TRBV7-2
abundance: few
d_gene: -
j_gene: TRBJ2-3
CDR3nt: TGTGCCAGCAGCTCCCTCCCCCCTGATGGGCAGTATTTT
CDR3aa: CASSSLPPDGQYF

v_gene: TRBV18
abundance: few
d_gene: TRBD2
j_gene: TRBJ2-1
CDR3nt: TGTGCCAGCTCACCACCGGCCAGCGGGAGAGGCTATGAGCAGTTCTTC
CDR3aa: CASSPPASGRGYEQFF

v_gene: TRBV7-3
abundance: few
d_gene: -
j_gene: TRBJ2-3
CDR3nt: TGTGCCAGCAGCCCTACCGGGATTACAGATACGCAGTATTTT
CDR3aa: CASSPTGITDTQYF

v_gene: TRBV7-2
abundance: -
d_gene: -
j_gene: TRBJ2-5
CDR3nt: TGTGCCAGCAGCTTAGTATCGGGGCCACAAGAGACCCAGTACTTC
CDR3aa: CASSLVSGPQETQYF

v_gene: TRBV18
abundance: -
d_gene: TRBD2
j_gene: TRBJ2-1
CDR3nt: TGTGCCAGCTCACCACCCAGCGGGAGGGCCTACAATGAGCAGTTCTTC
CDR3aa: CASSPPSGRAYNEQFF

v_gene: TRBV18
abundance: few
d_gene: -
j_gene: TRBJ1-5
CDR3nt: TGTGCCAGCTCACCGAGGGCGGCCTTCGATAGCAATCAGCCCCAGCATTTT
CDR3aa: CASSPRAAFDSNQPQHF

v_gene: TRBV7-2
abundance: -
d_gene: TRBD2
j_gene: TRBJ2-5
CDR3nt: TGTGCCAGCACCCCCCAGTGGGCTAGCGGACAAGAGACCCAGTACTTC
CDR3aa: CASTPQWASGQETQYF

v_gene: TRBV20-1
abundance: -
d_gene: -
j_gene: TRBJ1-5
CDR3nt: TGCAGTGCTAGAGATGGGACGGGTCTGTACAATCAGCCCCAGCATTTT
CDR3aa: CSARDGTGLYNQPQHF

v_gene: TRBV6-2/TRBV6-3
abundance: -
d_gene: -
j_gene: TRBJ1-1
CDR3nt: TGTGCCAGCAGTTACTCGGGGACCAATCCATACACTGAAGCTTTCTTT
CDR3aa: CASSYSGTNPYTEAFF

v_gene: TRBV12-5
abundance: -
d_gene: TRBD1
j_gene: TRBJ1-5
CDR3nt: TGTGCTAGTGGTTTGGTAGTCGACAGGGAAGGGAATCAGCCCCAGCATTTT
CDR3aa: CASGLVVDREGNQPQHF

v_gene: TRBV12-3/TRBV12-4
abundance: once
d_gene: -
j_gene: TRBJ1-1
CDR3nt: TGTGCCAGCAGTTTAGGGGACACCATAAAAGCTTTCTTT
CDR3aa: CASSLGDTIKAFF

v_gene: TRBV5-1
abundance: -
d_gene: -
j_gene: TRBJ2-1
CDR3nt: TGCGCCAGCGGGCGGGAAGGGTTGAACAATGAGCAGTTCTTC
CDR3aa: CASGREGLNNEQFF

v_gene: TRBV7-2
abundance: many
d_gene: TRBD2
j_gene: TRBJ2-5
CDR3nt: TGTGCCAGCAACTATCCTAGCGGGAGGGCCGGAGAGACCCAGTACTTC
CDR3aa: CASNYPSGRAGETQYF

v_gene: TRBV6-4
abundance: -
d_gene: TRBD1
j_gene: TRBJ1-2
CDR3nt: TGTGCCAGCAGACACCGGGACAGCTGGTTGGGGGGCTACACCTTC
CDR3aa: CASRHRDSWLGGYTF

v_gene: TRBV2
abundance: -
d_gene: -
j_gene: TRBJ2-5
CDR3nt: TGTGCCAGCAGCCCACTCTTCCAAGAGACCCAGTACTTC
CDR3aa: CASSPLFQETQYF

v_gene: TRBV11-2
abundance: few
d_gene: -
j_gene: TRBJ2-5
CDR3nt: TGTGCCAGCAGCTTCTTCGAAGAGACCCAGTACTTC
CDR3aa: CASSFFEETQYF

v_gene: TRBV12-3/TRBV12-4
abundance: many
d_gene: -
j_gene: TRBJ1-1
CDR3nt: TGTGCCAGCAGCTGGGGACGAAACACTGAAGCTTTCTTT
CDR3aa: CASSWGRNTEAFF

v_gene: TRBV27
abundance: few
d_gene: -
j_gene: TRBJ2-7
CDR3nt: TGTGCCAGCAGTTTTGGGGCCGTTCCCCCGGGGTCCTACGAGCAGTACTTC
CDR3aa: CASSFGAVPPGSYEQYF

v_gene: TRBV20-1
abundance: many
d_gene: -
j_gene: TRBJ2-4
CDR3nt: TGCAGTGCTAGAGATCATCGAGCGGGCGTGAACATTCAGTACTTC
CDR3aa: CSARDHRAGVNIQYF

v_gene: TRBV5-4
abundance: few
d_gene: -
j_gene: TRBJ1-2
CDR3nt: TGTGCCAGCAGCGTGGAGCTTGACAGCCGATATGGCTACACCTTC
CDR3aa: CASSVELDSRYGYTF

v_gene: TRBV2
abundance: once
d_gene: -
j_gene: TRBJ2-2
CDR3nt: TGTGCCAGCAATCAAATCGCGAACACCGGGGAGCTGTTTTTT
CDR3aa: CASNQIANTGELFF

v_gene: TRBV10-3
abundance: -
d_gene: -
j_gene: TRBJ1-2
CDR3nt: TGTGCCATCAGCGGGGACTGGAACTATGGCTACACCTTC
CDR3aa: CAISGDWNYGYTF